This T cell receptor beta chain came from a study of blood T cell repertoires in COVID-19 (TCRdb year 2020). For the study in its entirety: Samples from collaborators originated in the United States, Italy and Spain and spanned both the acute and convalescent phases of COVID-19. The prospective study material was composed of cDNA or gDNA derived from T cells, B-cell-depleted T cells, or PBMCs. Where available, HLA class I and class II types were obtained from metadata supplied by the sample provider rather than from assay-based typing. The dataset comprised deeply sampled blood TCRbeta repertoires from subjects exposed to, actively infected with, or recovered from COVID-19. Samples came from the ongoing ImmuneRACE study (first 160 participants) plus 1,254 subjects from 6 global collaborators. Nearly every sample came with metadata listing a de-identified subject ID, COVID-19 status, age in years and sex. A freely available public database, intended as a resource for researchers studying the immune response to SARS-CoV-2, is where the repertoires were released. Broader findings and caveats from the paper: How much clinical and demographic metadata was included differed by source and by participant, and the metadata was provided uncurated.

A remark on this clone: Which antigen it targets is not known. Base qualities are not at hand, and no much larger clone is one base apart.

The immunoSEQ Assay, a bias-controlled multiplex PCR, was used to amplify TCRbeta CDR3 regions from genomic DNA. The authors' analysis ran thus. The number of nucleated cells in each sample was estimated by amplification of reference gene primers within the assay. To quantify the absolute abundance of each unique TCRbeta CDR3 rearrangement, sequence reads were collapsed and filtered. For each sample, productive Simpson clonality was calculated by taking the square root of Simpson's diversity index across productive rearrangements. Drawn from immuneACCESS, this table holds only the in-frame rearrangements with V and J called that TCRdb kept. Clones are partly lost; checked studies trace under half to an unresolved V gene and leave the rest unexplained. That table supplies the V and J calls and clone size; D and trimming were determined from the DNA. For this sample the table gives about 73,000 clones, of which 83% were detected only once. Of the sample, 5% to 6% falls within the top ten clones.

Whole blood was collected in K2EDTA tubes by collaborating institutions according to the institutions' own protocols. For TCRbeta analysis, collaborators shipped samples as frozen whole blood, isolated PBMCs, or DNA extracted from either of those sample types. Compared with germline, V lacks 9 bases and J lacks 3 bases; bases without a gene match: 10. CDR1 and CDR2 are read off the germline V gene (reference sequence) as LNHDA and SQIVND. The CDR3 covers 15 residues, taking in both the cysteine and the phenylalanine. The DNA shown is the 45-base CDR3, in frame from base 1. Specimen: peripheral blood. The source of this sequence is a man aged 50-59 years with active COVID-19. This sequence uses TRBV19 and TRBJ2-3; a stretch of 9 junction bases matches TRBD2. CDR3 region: CASASRSGGTDTQYF. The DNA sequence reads TGTGCCAGCGCCTCTCGGAGCGGGGGGACAGATACGCAGTATTTT.